Reported below is one T cell receptor (beta chain). The antigen remains unidentified. The data stem from a study of PD-L1 blockade in urothelial cancer. The wider study: Male patients with bladder-origin urothelial cancer numbered about 90% of the roughly 29. Blood gave a median around 150,000 T cells. The study's findings and limits: Those with durable benefit had larger increases in tumor-associated blood clones at 3 weeks.

Clones were sequenced by immunoSEQ multiplex PCR, and TCRdb holds only the in-frame ones, with some missing. The table lists about 38,000 clones, 80% to 90% of them singletons, with about 1.9% in the top ten. This receptor was taken from a man aged 55 to 70 with urothelial cancer. This material consisted of PBMCs, taken around atezolizumab (anti-PD-L1) treatment.

The CDR3 loop is CATSSRQGAVTEAFF. CDR3 bases: TGTGCCACCAGCAGCAGACAGGGGGCGGTCACTGAAGCTTTCTTT. V is TRBV15 and J is TRBJ1-1, with 10 nucleotides matching TRBD1. Trimming at V came to 3 bases and at J to 4 bases, leaving 5 bases not matched to a gene. This CDR3 comprises 15 residues. Per germline, CDR1 LNHNV and CDR2 YYDKDF (reference sequence). The full variable domain, with the rest looked up from reference TRBV15 and TRBJ1-1, is DAMVIQNPRYQVTQFGKPVTLSCSQTLNHNVMYWYQQKSSQAPKLLFHYYDKDFNNEADTPDNFQSRRPNTSFCFLDIRSPGLGDTAMYLCATSSRQGAVTEAFFGQGTRLTVV.